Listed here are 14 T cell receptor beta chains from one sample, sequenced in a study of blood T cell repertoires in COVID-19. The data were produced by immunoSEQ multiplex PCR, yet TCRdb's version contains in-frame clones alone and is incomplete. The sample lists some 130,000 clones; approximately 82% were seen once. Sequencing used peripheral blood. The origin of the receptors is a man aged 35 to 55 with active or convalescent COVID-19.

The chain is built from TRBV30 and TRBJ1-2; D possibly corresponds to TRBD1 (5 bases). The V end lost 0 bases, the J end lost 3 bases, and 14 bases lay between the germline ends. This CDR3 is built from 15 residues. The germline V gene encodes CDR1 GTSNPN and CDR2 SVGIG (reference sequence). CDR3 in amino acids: CAWSVRGWFDYGYTF. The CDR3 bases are TGTGCCTGGAGTGTACGGGGGTGGTTCGACTATGGCTACACCTTC.

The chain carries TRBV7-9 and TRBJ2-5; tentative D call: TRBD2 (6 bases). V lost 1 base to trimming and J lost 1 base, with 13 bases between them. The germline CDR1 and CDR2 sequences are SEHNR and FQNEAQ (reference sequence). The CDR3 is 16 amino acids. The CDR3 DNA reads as TGTGCCAGCAGCTTAGGGGGAGGCAGAACCCAAGAGACCCAGTACTTC. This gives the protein CASSLGGGRTQETQYF.

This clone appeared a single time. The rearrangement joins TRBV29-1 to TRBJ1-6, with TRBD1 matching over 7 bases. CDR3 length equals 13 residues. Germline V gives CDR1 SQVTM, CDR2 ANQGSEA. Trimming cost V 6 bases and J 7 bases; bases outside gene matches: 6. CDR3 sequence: CSVGQERNSPLHF. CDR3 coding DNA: TGCAGCGTCGGACAGGAGAGGAATTCACCCCTCCACTTT.

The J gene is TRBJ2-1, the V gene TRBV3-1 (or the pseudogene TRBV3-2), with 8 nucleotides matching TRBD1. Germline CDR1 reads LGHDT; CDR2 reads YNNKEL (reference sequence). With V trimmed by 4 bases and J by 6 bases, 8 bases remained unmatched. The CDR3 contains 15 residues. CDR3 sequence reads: CASSPRVQGGNEQFF. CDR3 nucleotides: TGTGCCAGCAGCCCGAGGGTACAGGGGGGCAATGAGCAGTTCTTC.

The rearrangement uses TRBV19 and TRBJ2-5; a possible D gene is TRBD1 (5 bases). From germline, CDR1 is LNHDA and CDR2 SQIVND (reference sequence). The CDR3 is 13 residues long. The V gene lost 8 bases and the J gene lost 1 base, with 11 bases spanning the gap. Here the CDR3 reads CASGQGLQETQYF. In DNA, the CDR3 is TGTGCCAGTGGGCAGGGCCTCCAAGAGACCCAGTACTTC.

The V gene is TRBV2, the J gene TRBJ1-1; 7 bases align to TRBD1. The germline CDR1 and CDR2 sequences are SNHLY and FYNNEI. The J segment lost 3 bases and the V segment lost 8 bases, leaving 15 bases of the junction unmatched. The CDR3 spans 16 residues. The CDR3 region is CASGSDRSILHTEAFF. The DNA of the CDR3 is TGTGCCAGCGGCTCGGACAGGAGTATTTTGCACACTGAAGCTTTCTTT.

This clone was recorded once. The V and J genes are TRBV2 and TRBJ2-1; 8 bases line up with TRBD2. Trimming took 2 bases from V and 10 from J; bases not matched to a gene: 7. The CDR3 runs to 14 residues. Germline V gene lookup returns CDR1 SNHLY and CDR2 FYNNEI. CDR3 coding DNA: TGTGCCAGCAGTGAATGGGCGGGAGGACTAGAGCAGTTCTTC. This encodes CASSEWAGGLEQFF. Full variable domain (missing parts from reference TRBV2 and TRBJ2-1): EPEVTQTPSHQVTQMGQEVILRCVPISNHLYFYWYRQILGQKVEFLVSFYNNEISEKSEIFDDQFSVERPDGSNFTLKIRSTKLEDSAMYFCASSEWAGGLEQFFGPGTRLTVL.

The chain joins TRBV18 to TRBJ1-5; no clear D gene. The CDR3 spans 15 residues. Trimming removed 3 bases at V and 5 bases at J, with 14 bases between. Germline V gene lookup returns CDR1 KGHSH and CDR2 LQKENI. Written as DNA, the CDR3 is TGTGCCAGCTCACCCCCGAACCGTTCAGATCAGCCCCAGCATTTT. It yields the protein CASSPPNRSDQPQHF.

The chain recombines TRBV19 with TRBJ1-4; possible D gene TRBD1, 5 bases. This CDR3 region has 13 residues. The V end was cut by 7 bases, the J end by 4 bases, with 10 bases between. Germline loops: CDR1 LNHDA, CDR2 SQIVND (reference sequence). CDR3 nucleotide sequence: TGTGCCAGTAAGGGGCAGAATAATGAAAAACTGTTTTTT. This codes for CASKGQNNEKLFF. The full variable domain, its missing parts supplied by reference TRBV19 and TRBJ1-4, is DGGITQSPKYLFRKEGQNVTLSCEQNLNHDAMYWYRQDPGQGLRLIYYSQIVNDFQKGDIAEGYSVSREKKESFPLTVTSAQKNPTAFYLCASKGQNNEKLFFGSGTQLSVL.

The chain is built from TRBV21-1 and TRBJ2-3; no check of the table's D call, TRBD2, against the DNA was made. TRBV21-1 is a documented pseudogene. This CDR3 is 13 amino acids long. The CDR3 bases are TGTGCCAGCAGCCTTAGAGCGGAGGATACGCAGTATTTT. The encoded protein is CASSLRAEDTQYF.

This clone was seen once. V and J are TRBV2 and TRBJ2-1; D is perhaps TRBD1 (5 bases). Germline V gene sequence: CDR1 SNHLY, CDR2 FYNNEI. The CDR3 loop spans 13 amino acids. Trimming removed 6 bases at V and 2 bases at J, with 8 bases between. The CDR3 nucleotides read TGTGCCAGCAGGCAGGGAACCTACAATGAGCAGTTCTTC. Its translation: CASRQGTYNEQFF.

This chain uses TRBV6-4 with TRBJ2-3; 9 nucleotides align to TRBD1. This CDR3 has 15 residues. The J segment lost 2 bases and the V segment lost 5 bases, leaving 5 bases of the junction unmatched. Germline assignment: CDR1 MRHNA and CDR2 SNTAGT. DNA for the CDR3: TGTGCCAGCAGTCCCGGGACAGGGTTCACAGATACGCAGTATTTT. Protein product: CASSPGTGFTDTQYF.

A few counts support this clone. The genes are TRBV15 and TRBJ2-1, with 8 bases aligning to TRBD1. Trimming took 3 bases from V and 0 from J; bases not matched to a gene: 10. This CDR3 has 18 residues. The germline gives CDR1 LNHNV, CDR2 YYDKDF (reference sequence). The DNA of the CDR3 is TGTGCCACCAGCAGGGGCACAAGGACAGGGCGCTCCTACAATGAGCAGTTCTTC. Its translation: CATSRGTRTGRSYNEQFF.

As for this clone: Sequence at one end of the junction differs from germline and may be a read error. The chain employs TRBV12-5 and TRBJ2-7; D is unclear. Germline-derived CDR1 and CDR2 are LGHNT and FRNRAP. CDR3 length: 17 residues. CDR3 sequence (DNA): TGTGCTACTGGTTTGGTACGGTCGGGTTGGCGCTCCTACGAGCAGTACTTC. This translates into CATGLVRSGWRSYEQYF.